Given below is one T cell receptor (beta chain) in context. This specimen belongs to a study of blood T cell repertoires in COVID-19. This CDR3 has 14 amino acids. Between the trimmed V and J ends, which lost 3 bases and 2 bases, there was a span of 13 bases. The germline gives CDR1 SQVTM, CDR2 ANQGSEA. The table came from immunoSEQ multiplex PCR; TCRdb's copy has only in-frame clones and leaves some out. The sample contains nearly 350,000 clones, 85% to 90% of which appear only once. The clonotype originates from a woman between 70 and 85 years old with COVID-19, enrolled during active disease. The sequencing sample was made of peripheral blood. V and J are TRBV29-1 and TRBJ1-1, with D possibly matching TRBD1 (5 bases). The CDR3 DNA is TGCAGCGTTGAGCGACAGACGGTTAACACTGAAGCTTTCTTT. Translated, it gives CSVERQTVNTEAFF.